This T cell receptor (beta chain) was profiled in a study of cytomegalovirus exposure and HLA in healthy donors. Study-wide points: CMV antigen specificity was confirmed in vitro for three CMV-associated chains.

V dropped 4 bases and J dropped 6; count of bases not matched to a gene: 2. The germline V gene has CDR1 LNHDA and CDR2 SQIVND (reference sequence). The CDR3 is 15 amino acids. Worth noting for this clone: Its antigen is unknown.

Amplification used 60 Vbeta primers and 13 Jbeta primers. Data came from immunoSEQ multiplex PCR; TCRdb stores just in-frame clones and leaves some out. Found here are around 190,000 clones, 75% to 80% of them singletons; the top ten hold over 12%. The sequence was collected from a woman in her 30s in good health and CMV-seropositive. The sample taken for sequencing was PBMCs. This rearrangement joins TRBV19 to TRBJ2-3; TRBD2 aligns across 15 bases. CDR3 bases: TGTGCCAGTAGTAGGACTAGCGGGGGGGCTGATACGCAGTATTTT. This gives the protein CASSRTSGGADTQYF. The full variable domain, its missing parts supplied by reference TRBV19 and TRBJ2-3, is DGGITQSPKYLFRKEGQNVTLSCEQNLNHDAMYWYRQDPGQGLRLIYYSQIVNDFQKGDIAEGYSVSREKKESFPLTVTSAQKNPTAFYLCASSRTSGGADTQYFGPGTRLTVL.